Listed below are T cell receptor beta chains from one sample, sequenced in a study of T cell repertoires in cytomegalovirus infection. TCRdb re-called the reads through MiXCR, storing one row per CDR3 protein. The sample records roughly 720,000 distinct CDR3 sequences, 35% to 45% being singletons. Sequenced sample: PBMCs. These TCRs come from a human donor in good health (CMV status not recorded). Some clones in this sample may be carry-over from other donors' samples. The CDR3 runs from the conserved cysteine through the conserved F or W.

CDR3 protein	V gene	J gene
CASSLVISGAGYEQYF	TRBV7-4	TRBJ2-7
CASSLQGNTPLHF	TRBV28	TRBJ1-6
CASSLVTEGYNQPQHF	TRBV7-9	TRBJ1-5
CASSRSGTSGSGELFF	TRBV9	TRBJ2-2
CASTGTAQETQYF	TRBV19	TRBJ2-5
CASSYDGLGTEAFF	TRBV5-1	TRBJ1-1
CASSPGTINNEQFF	TRBV5-1	TRBJ2-1
CASSRSEGYYVGTF	TRBV4-3	TRBJ1-2
CATSLMTGITEAFF	TRBV7-9	TRBJ1-1
CASSKAVSGSHEQFF	TRBV5-5	TRBJ2-1
CASSYGNEKLFF	TRBV6-1	TRBJ1-4
CASSPSRGYQPQHF	TRBV6-6	TRBJ1-5
CASSTAEPSNSPLHF	TRBV19	TRBJ1-6
CASSYSVSDTKYF	TRBV28	TRBJ2-3
CASSYSGTGGQPQHF	TRBV6-5	TRBJ1-5
CAISEAARGELFF	TRBV10-3	TRBJ2-2
CASSLRLAGADNPLDTQYF	TRBV7-2	TRBJ2-3
CASSYSSQGEQFF	TRBV6-2/TRBV6-3	TRBJ2-1
CATSDVAGKFF	TRBV24-1	TRBJ2-1
CASLYRGTEAFF	TRBV19	TRBJ1-1
CASSPVKGIETQYF	TRBV12-3/TRBV12-4	TRBJ2-5
CSAKGQNGYTF	TRBV20-1	TRBJ1-2
CASEAGATYNEQFF	TRBV3-1	TRBJ2-1
CASSLGRRYDQFF	TRBV7-2	TRBJ2-1
CASSPPGLRLVNEQFF	TRBV7-3	TRBJ2-1
CASSPGGVSGAYEQYF	TRBV28	TRBJ2-7
CSVGVGDQPQHF	TRBV29-1	TRBJ1-5
CASTSGGGTYEQYF	TRBV5-6	TRBJ2-7
CASSLLAGGNSNQPQHF	TRBV7-6	TRBJ1-5
CASSPGHDVLEQYF	TRBV5-4	TRBJ2-7
CASSPVTSGRGNIQYF	TRBV6-1	TRBJ2-4
CASRIRDGETQYF	TRBV19	TRBJ2-5
CASSQDFRTYGYTF	TRBV3-1	TRBJ1-2
CATGGSNTGELFF	TRBV24-1	TRBJ2-2
CASSRSLGQGFEAFF	TRBV18	TRBJ1-1
CASSLRFVGETEAFF	TRBV7-6	TRBJ1-1
CSARGLAGGAKETQYF	TRBV20-1	TRBJ2-5
CGSSGNQGTEAFF	TRBV12-3/TRBV12-4	TRBJ1-1
CSARESENYGYTF	TRBV20-1	TRBJ1-2
CASQPSGANVLTF	TRBV12-3/TRBV12-4	TRBJ2-6
CASSTGRGIFYEQYF	TRBV2	TRBJ2-7
CASSPGTGKYF	TRBV7-9	TRBJ2-7
CASSSLDRGGDWQYF	TRBV7-6	TRBJ2-7
CASSFGGTIPYEQYF	TRBV12-3/TRBV12-4	TRBJ2-7
CASSEVRAPQETQYF	TRBV2	TRBJ2-5